This entry is about one TCR beta chain. Its antigen is currently unknown. TCRdb keeps only in-frame clones here, not all; method: immunoSEQ multiplex PCR. The table has roughly 190,000 clones, roughly 92% seen once. The sample is drawn from a study of T cell responses to AZD1222 COVID-19 vaccine. Points from the study as a whole: Sampling captured repertoires only after the peak T cell response.

Between the trimmed V and J ends, which lost 4 bases and 0 bases, there was a span of 10 bases. The CDR3 is 15 residues long. Germline V gives CDR1 LNHDA, CDR2 SQIVND (reference sequence). This clonotype originated in an adult in good health. The source material was peripheral blood, sampled on day 0 of AZD1222 vaccination. The rearrangement joins TRBV19 to TRBJ2-1; maybe TRBD2 (6 bases). The CDR3 here is CASSNGGTSYNEQFF. In nucleotides, the CDR3 is TGTGCCAGTAGTAACGGGGGAACCTCCTACAATGAGCAGTTCTTC.